This entry describes one TCR beta chain. What it recognizes is unknown. This record belongs to a study of cytomegalovirus exposure and HLA in healthy donors. Points from the study as a whole: Most TCR sequences proved rare, with some public TCRs found in many donors. Under in vitro conditions, a few CMV-associated chains were confirmed as specific for CMV antigens. First-cohort TCR clusters tended to co-occur in the approximately 110 validation repertoires, a later analysis found.

TCRdb keeps only in-frame clones here, not all; method: immunoSEQ multiplex PCR. The data show fewer than 85,000 clones, approximately 96% seen once. Germline values: CDR1 MGHRA, CDR2 YSYEKL. This CDR3 has 16 amino acids. Trimming shortened V by 0 bases and J by 6 bases, and 18 bases separated the two germline ends. The specimen was PBMCs. The chain combines TRBV4-1 with TRBJ2-7; a possible D gene is TRBD2 (6 bases). The clonotype was recovered from a woman between 18 and 30 years old in good health and CMV-seronegative. CDR3 region: CASSQDFAGTRAEQYF. CDR3 DNA: TGCGCCAGCAGCCAAGATTTCGCGGGAACCCGTGCCGAGCAGTACTTC.